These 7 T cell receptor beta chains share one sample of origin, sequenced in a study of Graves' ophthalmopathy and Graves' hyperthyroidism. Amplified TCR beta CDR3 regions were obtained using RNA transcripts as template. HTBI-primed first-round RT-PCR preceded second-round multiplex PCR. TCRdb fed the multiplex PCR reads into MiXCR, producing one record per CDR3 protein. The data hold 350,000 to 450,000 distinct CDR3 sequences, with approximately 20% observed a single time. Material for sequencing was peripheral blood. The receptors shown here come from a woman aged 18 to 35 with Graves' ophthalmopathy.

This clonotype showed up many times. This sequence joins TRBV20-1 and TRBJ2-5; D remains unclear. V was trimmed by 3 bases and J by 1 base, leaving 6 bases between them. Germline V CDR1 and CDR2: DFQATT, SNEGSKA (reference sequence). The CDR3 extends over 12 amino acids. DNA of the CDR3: TGCAGTGCTAGCGGAATCCAAGAGACCCAGTACTTC. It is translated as CSASGIQETQYF.

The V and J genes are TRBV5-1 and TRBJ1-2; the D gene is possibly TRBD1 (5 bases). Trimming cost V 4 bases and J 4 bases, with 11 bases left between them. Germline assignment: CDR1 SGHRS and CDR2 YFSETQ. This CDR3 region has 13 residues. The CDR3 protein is CASSTDRFYGYTF. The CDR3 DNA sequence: TGCGCCAGCAGCACCGACAGATTCTATGGCTACACCTTC.

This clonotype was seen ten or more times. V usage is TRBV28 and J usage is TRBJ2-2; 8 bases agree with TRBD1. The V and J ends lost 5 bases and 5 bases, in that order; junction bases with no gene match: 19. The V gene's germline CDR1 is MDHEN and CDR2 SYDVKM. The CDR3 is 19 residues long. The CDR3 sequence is CASSTRDRRRPGDTGELFF. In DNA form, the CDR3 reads TGTGCCAGCAGTACTCGGGACAGGAGACGGCCAGGGGATACCGGGGAGCTGTTTTTT. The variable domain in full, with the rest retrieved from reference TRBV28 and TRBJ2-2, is DVKVTQSSRYLVKRTGEKVFLECVQDMDHENMFWYRQDPGLGLRLIYFSYDVKMKEKGDIPEGYSVSREKKERFSLILESASTNQTSMYLCASSTRDRRRPGDTGELFFGEGSRLTVL.

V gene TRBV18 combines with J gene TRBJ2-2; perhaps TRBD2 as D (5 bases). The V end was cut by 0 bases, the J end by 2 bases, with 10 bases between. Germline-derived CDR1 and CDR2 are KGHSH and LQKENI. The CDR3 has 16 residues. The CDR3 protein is CASSPPGRINTGELFF. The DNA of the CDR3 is TGTGCCAGCTCACCACCTGGGAGAATAAACACCGGGGAGCTGTTTTTT.

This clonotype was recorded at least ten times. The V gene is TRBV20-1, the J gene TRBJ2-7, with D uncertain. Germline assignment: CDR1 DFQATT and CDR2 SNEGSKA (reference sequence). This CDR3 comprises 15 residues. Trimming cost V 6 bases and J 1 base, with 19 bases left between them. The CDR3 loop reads CSALRPAAASYEQYF. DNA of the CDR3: TGCAGTGCCCTCCGACCCGCGGCAGCTTCCTACGAGCAGTACTTC.

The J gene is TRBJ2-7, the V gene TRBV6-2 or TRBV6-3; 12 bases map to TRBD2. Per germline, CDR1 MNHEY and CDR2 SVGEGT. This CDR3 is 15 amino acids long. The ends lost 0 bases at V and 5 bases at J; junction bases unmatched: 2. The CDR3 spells CASSYSTSGRNEQYF. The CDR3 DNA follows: TGTGCCAGCAGTTACTCAACTAGCGGGAGGAACGAGCAGTACTTC.

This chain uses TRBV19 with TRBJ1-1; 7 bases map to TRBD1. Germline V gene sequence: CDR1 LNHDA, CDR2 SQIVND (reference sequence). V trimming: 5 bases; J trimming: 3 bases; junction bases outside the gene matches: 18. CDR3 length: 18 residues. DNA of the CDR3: TGTGCCAGTAGTCTCGGACAGGCGGGGACGTTGTGGGACACTGAAGCTTTCTTT. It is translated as CASSLGQAGTLWDTEAFF.